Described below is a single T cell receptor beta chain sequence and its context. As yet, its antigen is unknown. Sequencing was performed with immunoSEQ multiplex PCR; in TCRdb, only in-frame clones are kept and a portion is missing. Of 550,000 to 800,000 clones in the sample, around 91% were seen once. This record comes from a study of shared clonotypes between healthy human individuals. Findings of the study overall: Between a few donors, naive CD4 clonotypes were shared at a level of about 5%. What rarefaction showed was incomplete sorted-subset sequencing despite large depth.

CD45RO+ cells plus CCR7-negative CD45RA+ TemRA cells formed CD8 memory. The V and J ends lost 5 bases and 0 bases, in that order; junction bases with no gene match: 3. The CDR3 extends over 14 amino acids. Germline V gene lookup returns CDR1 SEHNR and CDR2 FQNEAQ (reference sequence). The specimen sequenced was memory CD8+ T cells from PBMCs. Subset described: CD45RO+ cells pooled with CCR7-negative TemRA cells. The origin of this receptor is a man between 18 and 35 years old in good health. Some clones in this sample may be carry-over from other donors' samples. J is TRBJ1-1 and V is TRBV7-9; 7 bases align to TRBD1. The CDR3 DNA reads TGTGCCAGCAGCAACGGACAGGTGAACACTGAAGCTTTCTTT. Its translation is CASSNGQVNTEAFF.